This TCR beta chain stems from a study of shared clonotypes between healthy human individuals. This clone has just a few counts. Antigen: not known. Each subset's genomic DNA was shared equally among a number of immunoSEQ plates. Only in-frame clones appear in the TCRdb table, and some are missing; sequencing was by immunoSEQ multiplex PCR. Of 850,000 to 1,200,000 clones listed, approximately 76% were seen once; the top ten hold about 1.5%. V was trimmed by 7 bases and J by 2 bases, leaving 14 bases between them. This CDR3 is 14 amino acids long. Germline CDR1 LNHDA, CDR2 SQIVND (reference sequence). Study-level findings and limits: Expectations were that clonotype sharing among donors would be affected by sequencing depth.

A split of CD4+ cells into CD45RA+ naive and CD45RA-negative memory subsets was performed. This chain connects TRBV19 to TRBJ1-1, with D tentatively TRBD1 (5 bases). The TCR originated in a man aged 18 to 35 in good health. Material for sequencing was memory CD4+ T cells sorted from blood. Subset reported: CD45RA-negative fraction. This CDR3 is CASKTQGPNTEAFF. The CDR3 DNA is TGTGCCAGTAAAACCCAGGGTCCCAACACTGAAGCTTTCTTT.